This is a list of T cell receptor beta chains from one sample in a study of blood T cell repertoires in COVID-19. Sequencing used immunoSEQ multiplex PCR; TCRdb keeps in-frame clones, though not all of them. The sample has under 200,000 clones, over 80% seen once. Sequenced input: PBMCs or T cells enriched from blood (not recorded which). Receptors were obtained from a woman in her sixties or seventies who had recovered from COVID-19. The CDR3 runs from the conserved cysteine through the conserved F or W. The D gene is left open where the match is weak. Rows give clone size only sometimes, using once, few, many, or a class for an expanded clone.

abundance: -; v_gene: TRBV7-9; d_gene: TRBD2; j_gene: TRBJ2-1; CDR3nt: TGTGCCAGCAGCCCGGGGGGCGGGAGGGCTTTAAATGAGCAGTTCTTC; CDR3aa: CASSPGGGRALNEQFF
abundance: -; v_gene: TRBV5-1; d_gene: -; j_gene: TRBJ1-3; CDR3nt: TGCGCCAGCAGCCCCGCGGCCACGAAATCTGGAAACACCATATATTTT; CDR3aa: CASSPAATKSGNTIYF
abundance: -; v_gene: TRBV20-1; d_gene: TRBD2; j_gene: TRBJ2-3; CDR3nt: TGCAGTGCTAGTGGGGGCGGAGCTAGCGGGGGCACAGATACGCAGTATTTT; CDR3aa: CSASGGGASGGTDTQYF
abundance: -; v_gene: TRBV4-1; d_gene: TRBD2; j_gene: TRBJ2-1; CDR3nt: TGCGCCAGCAGCCAAGGCAGCGGGAGAGTAAATGAGCAGTTCTTC; CDR3aa: CASSQGSGRVNEQFF
abundance: -; v_gene: TRBV7-6; d_gene: TRBD1; j_gene: TRBJ2-7; CDR3nt: TGTGCCAGCAGCTTACGACAGGGGTTTGGCGAGCAGTACTTC; CDR3aa: CASSLRQGFGEQYF
abundance: -; v_gene: TRBV27; d_gene: -; j_gene: TRBJ2-7; CDR3nt: TGTGCCAGCAGCCCTTATGAGGCCGGGAGAATCTCCGAGCAGTACTTC; CDR3aa: CASSPYEAGRISEQYF
abundance: -; v_gene: TRBV5-1; d_gene: -; j_gene: TRBJ2-1; CDR3nt: TGCGCCAGCAGCTTGGAAGCGTCGTACAATGAGCAGTTCTTC; CDR3aa: CASSLEASYNEQFF
abundance: once; v_gene: TRBV10-2; d_gene: -; j_gene: TRBJ1-1; CDR3nt: TGCGCCAGCAGCACTAATCCGGGGGGCACTGAAGCTTTCTTT; CDR3aa: CASSTNPGGTEAFF
abundance: -; v_gene: TRBV10-3; d_gene: -; j_gene: TRBJ1-2; CDR3nt: TGTGCCATCAGTGCCTCGACAGGTGGCTACACCTTC; CDR3aa: CAISASTGGYTF
abundance: few; v_gene: TRBV3-1/TRBV3-2; d_gene: TRBD1; j_gene: TRBJ2-1; CDR3nt: TGTGCCAGCAGCCAAGATTATCCAGAGACAGGGTTGGCTAATGAGCAGTTCTTC; CDR3aa: CASSQDYPETGLANEQFF
abundance: -; v_gene: TRBV6-1; d_gene: -; j_gene: TRBJ2-4; CDR3nt: TGTGCCAGCAGTGAAGGGCCAGCCAAAAACATTCAGTACTTC; CDR3aa: CASSEGPAKNIQYF